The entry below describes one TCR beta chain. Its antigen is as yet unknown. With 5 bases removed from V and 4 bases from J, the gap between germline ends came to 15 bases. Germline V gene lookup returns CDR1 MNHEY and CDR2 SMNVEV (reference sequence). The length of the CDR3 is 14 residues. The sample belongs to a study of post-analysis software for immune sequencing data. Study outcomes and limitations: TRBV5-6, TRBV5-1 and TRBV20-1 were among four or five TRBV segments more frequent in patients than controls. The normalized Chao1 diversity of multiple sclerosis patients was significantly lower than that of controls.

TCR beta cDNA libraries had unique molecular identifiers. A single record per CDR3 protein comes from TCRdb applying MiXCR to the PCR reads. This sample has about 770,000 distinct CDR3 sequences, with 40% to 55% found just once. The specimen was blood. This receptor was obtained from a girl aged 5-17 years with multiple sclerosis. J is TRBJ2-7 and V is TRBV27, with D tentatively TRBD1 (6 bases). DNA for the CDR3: TGTGCCAGCAGTGGGTGGGGGCCAGGGTACGAGCAGTACTTC. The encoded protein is CASSGWGPGYEQYF.